The 15 T cell receptor beta chains in this list originate from one sample, sequenced in a study of vaccination and CD4 T cells after COVID-19. Cultured CD4+ T cell DNA underwent sequencing with the Oncomine TCR Beta short-read assay. Using its own MiXCR run on the PCR reads, TCRdb lists one record per CDR3 protein. The repertoire holds roughly 4,200 distinct CDR3 sequences, around 65% seen once, with 27% in the top ten. This sample's treatment: approximately nine-day PBMC culture with coronavirus spike peptide pools or control peptides (ViraFEST assay). These receptors have no identified antigens. Sample: CD4+ T cells from blood, cultured in vitro. The receptors come from a human donor who had recovered from COVID-19.

This clonotype was counted between two and nine times. The J gene is TRBJ1-2, the V gene TRBV20-1, with TRBD1 as a possible D gene (5 bases). V was shortened by 4 bases and J by 0 bases, with 9 bases between the two germline ends. CDR3 length: 13 amino acids. Germline CDR1 and CDR2: DFQATT and SNEGSKA (reference sequence). CDR3 bases: TGCAGTGCTACGCCGGGACCTAACTATGGCTACACCTTC. It translates to CSATPGPNYGYTF.

The chain uses TRBV10-3 and TRBJ2-5; 7 positions match TRBD2. With 10 bases clipped from V and 5 bases from J, the junction kept 16 bases outside the gene matches. This CDR3 spans 15 amino acids. Germline V lookup: CDR1 ENHRY, CDR2 SYGVKD. The CDR3 DNA reads as TGTGCCAGCAGGTCAGGTGCGGGGGACTTTGAGACCCAGTACTTC. It encodes CASRSGAGDFETQYF.

This clonotype was seen more than once but under ten times. This CDR3 is CSARDPLTGTYGYTF. CDR3 DNA sequence: TGCAGTGCTAGAGACCCCCTGACAGGGACCTATGGCTACACCTTC. The chain employs TRBV20-1 and TRBJ1-2, with 7 bases that match TRBD1. CDR3 length equals 15 residues. Trimming took 0 bases from V and 4 from J; bases not matched to a gene: 8. Germline V gene lookup returns CDR1 DFQATT and CDR2 SNEGSKA (reference sequence).

The chain recombines TRBV6-1 with TRBJ1-1, with D possibly matching TRBD1 (6 bases). Trimming shortened V by 6 bases and J by 6 bases, and 20 bases separated the two germline ends. In germline, CDR1 is MNHNS, CDR2 SASEGT. The CDR3 has 15 amino acids. The CDR3 is CASSQGRGGSAEAFF. CDR3 nucleotides: TGTGCCAGCAGCCAGGGGCGGGGTGGCAGCGCTGAAGCTTTCTTT.

The chain links TRBV6-2 or TRBV6-3 to TRBJ2-7, with 7 positions matching TRBD2. The V segment lost 8 bases and the J segment 9 bases; nucleotides outside the gene matches: 16. CDR1 MNHEY and CDR2 SVGEGT come from the germline V gene. The CDR3 loop spans 14 amino acids. The CDR3 DNA follows: TGTGCCAGCCAGCTTACTGACGGGGGGATACGGCAGTACTTC. The encoded protein is CASQLTDGGIRQYF.

The chain uses TRBV6-4 and TRBJ1-2; D gene uncertain. This CDR3 spans 15 amino acids. The germline V and J ends were trimmed by 2 bases and 4 bases, with 14 bases remaining between them. The germline V gene encodes CDR1 MRHNA and CDR2 SNTAGT. CDR3 nucleotide sequence: TGTGCCAGCAGTGACGACCACCCAGCCCTCTATGGCTACACCTTC. It translates to CASSDDHPALYGYTF.

J is TRBJ1-2 and V is TRBV2; unclear D gene. The V end lost 8 bases, the J end lost 8 bases, and 15 bases lay between the germline ends. The CDR3 length is 12 residues. Per germline, CDR1 SNHLY and CDR2 FYNNEI. The CDR3 DNA follows: TGTGCCAGCCATAGGGTTGGTCGGGGCTACACCTTC. Translating it yields CASHRVGRGYTF.

The sample holds one count of this clonotype. The CDR3 region has the DNA TGCAGTGCTCAAGTACCCTCAGGACAGGGGTTTTATGGCTACACCTTC. Its protein is CSAQVPSGQGFYGYTF. This rearrangement joins TRBV20-1 to TRBJ1-2, with TRBD1 identical over 9 bases. Trimming cost V 5 bases and J 5 bases; bases outside gene matches: 15. From germline, CDR1 is DFQATT and CDR2 SNEGSKA (reference sequence). The CDR3 spans 16 residues.

The chain is built from TRBV20-1 and TRBJ1-2, with TRBD1 as a possible D gene (6 bases). V lost 5 bases and J lost 4, with 11 bases in between. This CDR3 is 12 amino acids long. Germline CDR1 is DFQATT and CDR2 is SNEGSKA (reference sequence). CDR3 bases: TGCAGTGCTGATACAGGGACCTATGGCTACACCTTC. Encoded protein: CSADTGTYGYTF.

This clonotype is medium-sized. The chain links TRBV7-9 to TRBJ2-7; the match to TRBD1 covers 8 bases. Trimming removed 6 bases from V and 2 bases from J; junction bases left unmatched: 3. Germline CDR1 SEHNR, CDR2 FQNEAQ (reference sequence). This CDR3 contains 13 residues. DNA of the CDR3: TGTGCCAGCAGGCAGGGGGCAACCTACGAGCAGTACTTC. It encodes CASRQGATYEQYF.

The chain recombines TRBV19 with TRBJ1-2; 8 bases line up with TRBD1. The CDR3 extends over 13 amino acids. Trimming removed 9 bases from V and 2 bases from J; junction bases left unmatched: 5. The germline V gene has CDR1 LNHDA and CDR2 SQIVND (reference sequence). CDR3 bases: TGTGCCAGCCGGGACAGGAACAACTATGGCTACACCTTC. This translates into CASRDRNNYGYTF.

The genes are TRBV15 and TRBJ1-2, with D hard to call. This CDR3 region has 13 residues. V lost 5 bases to trimming and J lost 4 bases, with 11 bases between them. In germline, CDR1 is LNHNV, CDR2 YYDKDF (reference sequence). This CDR3 is CATSPLVGYGYTF. CDR3 DNA sequence: TGTGCCACCAGCCCCTTGGTGGGCTATGGCTACACCTTC.

This clonotype appeared a single time. The V gene is TRBV7-2, the J gene TRBJ1-1, with TRBD1 matching 7 bases. The V and J ends lost 5 bases and 9 bases, in that order; junction bases with no gene match: 6. The germline CDR1 and CDR2 sequences are SGHTA and FQGNSA. The CDR3 is 12 residues long. The CDR3 protein is CASSAGQAKAFF. CDR3 coding DNA: TGTGCCAGCAGCGCCGGACAGGCTAAAGCTTTCTTT.

This chain joins TRBV20-1 and TRBJ1-1; possibly TRBD1 for D (5 bases). The length of the CDR3 is 13 residues. Trimming pared 6 bases from V and 4 bases from J, leaving 15 bases between. In germline, CDR1 is DFQATT, CDR2 SNEGSKA (reference sequence). The CDR3: CSAKEGHTTEAFF. The CDR3 DNA reads TGCAGTGCGAAGGAGGGGCACACCACTGAAGCTTTCTTT.

This chain connects TRBV12-3 or TRBV12-4 to TRBJ1-5; TRBD1 matches 7 bases. The CDR3 totals 15 residues. V lost 5 bases, J lost 3 bases, and 7 bases stayed unmatched. The CDR3 loop reads CASSPSGQPNQPQHF. CDR3 in DNA: TGTGCCAGCAGTCCTTCGGGACAGCCCAATCAGCCCCAGCATTTT.